The present TCR beta chain was sequenced within a study of CD8 T cells in ankylosing spondylitis. There are 16 residues in the CDR3. V dropped 5 bases and J dropped 4 bases, with 16 bases sitting between them. Germline-derived CDR1 and CDR2 are SGHRS and YFSETQ. Details on this clonotype: The target antigen is unknown.

The study, taken as a whole, reports: Characteristic of ankylosing spondylitis blood, it appeared, was a TCR beta motif comprising roughly eight highly homologous variants.

MiXCR, applied by TCRdb to the 5' RACE reads, yields one record per CDR3 protein. The sample includes 200,000 to 300,000 distinct CDR3 sequences, approximately 9% of them seen just once. The genes are TRBV5-1 and TRBJ2-6; D call uncertain. This receptor was obtained from a male donor with ankylosing spondylitis or in good health (not recorded which). Source material: blood, either unsorted or a sorted T cell fraction (not recorded which). The CDR3 DNA reads TGCGCCAGCAGTGTAGGTCAGAAACCCGGGGCCAACGTCCTGACTTTC. Translated: CASSVGQKPGANVLTF.